The TCR beta chain under discussion was sequenced for a study of T cell responses to AZD1222 COVID-19 vaccine. Study background: Analyses pooled second doses at about 4 or about 12 weeks. Whole-study results and caveats: CD4 TCRs covered the whole spike, strongest at regions 160-218 and 743-854. Spike-specific TCRs gained breadth and depth after people received two AZD1222 doses.

Produced via immunoSEQ multiplex PCR; TCRdb's table is partial and in-frame only. In the table there are under 150,000 clones, more than 90% of which are singletons. J gave up 10 bases and V 4 bases, and 9 bases lay outside the gene matches. The CDR3 consists of 15 residues. CDR1 is SGHNT, CDR2 YYREEE, per germline (reference sequence). As for this clone: What it binds is unknown.

The TCR sequence derives from an adult in good health. The starting material was peripheral blood, obtained on day 0 of AZD1222 vaccination. This chain uses TRBV5-4 with TRBJ2-1, with 12 bases fitting TRBD2. DNA for the CDR3: TGTGCCAGCAGCGGAAGACTAGCGGGAGTACCAGAGCAGTTCTTC. Amino acid sequence: CASSGRLAGVPEQFF.